Included here is one TCR beta chain sequence, with context. The data stem from a study of blood T cell repertoires in COVID-19. The CDR3 is made up of 15 amino acids. The germline V gene has CDR1 LNHDA and CDR2 SQIVND (reference sequence). With 5 bases clipped from V and 6 bases from J, the junction kept 4 bases outside the gene matches. Measured with immunoSEQ multiplex PCR; TCRdb has only the in-frame clones, and not every one. The table has about 270,000 clones, approximately 90% seen once. The genes are TRBV19 and TRBJ2-1; TRBD2 agrees at 13 bases. Sequencing was done on a sample of PBMCs or T cells enriched from blood (not recorded which). This sequence was found in a man aged 40-49 years who had been exposed to COVID-19. CDR3 coding DNA: TGTGCCAGTAGTCGGACTAGCGGGAGTCCCAATGAGCAGTTCTTC. Its translation: CASSRTSGSPNEQFF.